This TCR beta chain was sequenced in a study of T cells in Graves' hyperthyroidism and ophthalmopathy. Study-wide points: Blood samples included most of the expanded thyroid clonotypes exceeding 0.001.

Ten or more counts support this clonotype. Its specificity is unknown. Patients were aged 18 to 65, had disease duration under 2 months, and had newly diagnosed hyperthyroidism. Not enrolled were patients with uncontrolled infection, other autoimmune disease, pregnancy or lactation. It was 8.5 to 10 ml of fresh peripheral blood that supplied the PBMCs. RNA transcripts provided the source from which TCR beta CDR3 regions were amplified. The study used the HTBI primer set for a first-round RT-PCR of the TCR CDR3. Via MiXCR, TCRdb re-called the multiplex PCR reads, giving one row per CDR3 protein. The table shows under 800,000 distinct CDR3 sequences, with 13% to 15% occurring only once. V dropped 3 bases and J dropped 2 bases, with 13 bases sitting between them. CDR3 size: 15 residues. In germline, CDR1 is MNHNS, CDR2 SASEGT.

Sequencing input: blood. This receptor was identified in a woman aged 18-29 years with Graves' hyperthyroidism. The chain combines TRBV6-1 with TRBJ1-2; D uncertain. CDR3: CASSDLRTLNYGYTF. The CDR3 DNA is TGTGCCAGCAGTGATTTAAGGACCCTAAACTATGGCTACACCTTC.